This T cell receptor beta chain was found in a study of cytotoxic CD8 clonotypes in ibrutinib-treated CLL. The wider study: Among the samples, the mean was approximately 260,000 productive templates and 85,000 to 100,000 productive rearrangements. Study-wide findings and caveats: Clonality was elevated at ibrutinib response and had returned toward baseline at progression. On treatment, the uncommon public clonotypes contracted or remained stable.

Comment on this clone: What it binds is not known.

Germline lookup yields CDR1 SGHRS and CDR2 YFSETQ. The CDR3 sequence is 13 residues long. The V end lost 4 bases, the J end lost 7 bases, and 14 bases lay between the germline ends. Only in-frame clones appear in the TCRdb table, and some are missing; sequencing was by immunoSEQ multiplex PCR. Altogether approximately 140,000 clones are present, approximately 90% being singletons, with the ten largest covering 9.5% to 14%. TCR beta libraries used about 2 micrograms of genomic DNA from cryopreserved PBMCs. The receptor was isolated from a human donor with chronic lymphocytic leukemia. This sequence joins TRBV5-1 and TRBJ1-1, with TRBD1 as a possible D gene (6 bases). This specimen consisted of PBMCs, obtained after 12 months of ibrutinib treatment. CDR3 in DNA: TGCGCCAGCAGCCCTGACAGGACTGTTGAAGCTTTCTTT. This encodes CASSPDRTVEAFF.